The clone carrying this TCR beta chain was seen many times. Its antigen is currently unknown. This CDR3 is built from 16 residues. The germline V gene has CDR1 SGHRS and CDR2 YFSETQ. The V and J ends lost 5 bases and 3 bases respectively, with 18 bases between them. This sample was included in a study of T cells after yellow fever vaccination. Study summary: Any fraction with a low cell number was prepared using SMART-Seq v4 Ultra Low Input. Overall study results and limits: It was a weaker secondary response, yet one that peaked faster, at day 5 versus 15.

The authors made TCR cDNA by 5'RACE template switching, adding a universal primer site and UMIs. Each CDR3 protein is one row after TCRdb ran MiXCR on the 5' RACE reads. The sample lists under 80,000 distinct CDR3 sequences, 7.4% occurring once. Sample: CD8+ T cells sorted from PBMCs, taken 15 days after the yellow fever booster vaccination. The gene calls are TRBV5-1 and TRBJ2-1, with D possibly TRBD2 on 5 matching bases. The TCR comes from a man aged 30 to 45 who received the YFV17D yellow fever vaccine. The CDR3 reads CASSPEPGLYYNEQFF. DNA of the CDR3: TGCGCCAGCAGTCCAGAACCCGGACTGTACTACAATGAGCAGTTCTTC.